The 14 T cell receptor beta chains below were found in one sample sequenced in a study of CD8 T cells in Susac syndrome. Random hexamers primed reverse transcription of about 0.5 to 1 ug RNA. TCRdb used MiXCR to reprocess the immunoSEQ multiplex PCR reads, holding one entry per CDR3 protein. The sample consists of roughly 200,000 distinct CDR3 sequences, roughly nine tenths of them appearing once. The source material was CD4+ T cells from PBMCs. The receptors here all came from a human donor with Susac syndrome.

This chain uses TRBV6-5 with TRBJ2-1; 7 bases fit TRBD2. The trim removed 0 bases at V and 2 bases at J, leaving 4 bases unmatched. Germline CDR1 is MNHEY and CDR2 is SVGAGI. The CDR3 is 16 amino acids. The CDR3 DNA sequence: TGTGCCAGCAGTTACTCCGCCGGGACTACCTACAATGAGCAGTTCTTC. Translation: CASSYSAGTTYNEQFF.

This chain uses TRBV9 with TRBJ2-5, with unresolved D. Germline V CDR1 and CDR2: SGDLS, YYNGEE. Between the trimmed V and J ends, which lost 0 bases and 5 bases, there was a span of 14 bases. This CDR3 contains 15 residues. CDR3 in amino acids: CASSVATQDRETQYF. The CDR3 DNA reads as TGTGCCAGCAGCGTAGCTACCCAGGACCGGGAGACCCAGTACTTC. The full variable domain, its missing parts supplied by reference TRBV9 and TRBJ2-5, is DSGVTQTPKHLITATGQRVTLRCSPRSGDLSVYWYQQSLDQGLQFLIQYYNGEERAKGNILERFSAQQFPDLHSELNLSSLELGDSALYFCASSVATQDRETQYFGPGTRLLVL.

The chain recombines TRBV15 with TRBJ1-2; D remains unclear. CDR1 is LNHNV and CDR2 is YYDKDF in the germline V gene (reference sequence). Trimming took off 1 base at V and 8 bases at J, with 11 bases between the two ends. The CDR3 is made up of 13 amino acids. The CDR3 loop reads CATSRVPSWGYTF. CDR3 nucleotides: TGTGCCACCAGCAGAGTGCCGTCTTGGGGCTACACCTTC.

The CDR3 region is CASSPRAPYEQYF. The CDR3 nucleotides are TGTGCCAGCAGCCCCAGGGCCCCCTACGAGCAGTACTTC. V gene TRBV7-9 combines with J gene TRBJ2-7; the D gene is possibly TRBD1 (5 bases). The CDR3 loop spans 13 amino acids. Germline CDR1 and CDR2: SEHNR and FQNEAQ (reference sequence). Deletions cut 5 bases from V and 2 bases from J, with 10 bases between.

Turning to this clonotype: One end of the junction is discordant with germline, which a read error may explain. The rearrangement links TRBV19 to TRBJ1-5; D unresolved. There are 15 residues in the CDR3. Germline-derived CDR1 and CDR2 are LNHDA and SQIVND (reference sequence). The CDR3 DNA sequence: TGTGCCAGTAGTGTAGACACCATCTGGGGTCAGCCCCAGCATTTT. It is translated as CASSVDTIWGQPQHF.

This chain uses TRBV18 with TRBJ1-3, with 9 bases matching TRBD1. V lost 3 bases and J lost 2; bases outside the gene matches: 5. CDR1 is KGHSH and CDR2 is LQKENI in the germline V gene. The CDR3 loop spans 16 amino acids. CDR3 residues: CASSPSGTGTGNTIYF. CDR3 coding DNA: TGTGCCAGCTCACCTAGCGGGACAGGGACTGGAAACACCATATATTTT.

The chain recombines TRBV20-1 with TRBJ2-3; D might be TRBD2 (6 bases). This CDR3 contains 12 residues. CDR1 and CDR2 (germline): DFQATT, SNEGSKA (reference sequence). V lost 5 bases and J 14 bases, leaving 20 bases between the germline ends. The CDR3 nucleotides are TGCAGTGCTGCAACTTCCGGGACTTTTGCGTATTTT. It is translated as CSAATSGTFAYF.

This chain uses TRBV20-1 with TRBJ2-5; D perhaps matches TRBD2 (6 bases). V was clipped by 0 bases and J by 7 bases, with 15 bases between them. The CDR3 has 14 amino acids. Germline CDR1 and CDR2: DFQATT and SNEGSKA (reference sequence). The CDR3, as DNA: TGCAGTGCTAGAGATCGGGGGAGCAAGGGGACCCAGTACTTC. Residues: CSARDRGSKGTQYF.

The chain uses TRBV28 and TRBJ2-7, with 9 bases identical to TRBD1. The CDR3 is made up of 18 amino acids. Germline assignment: CDR1 MDHEN and CDR2 SYDVKM. V was clipped by 3 bases and J by 2 bases; unmatched bases: 14. CDR3 nucleotides: TGTGCCAGCAGTTTTAAGATTGTCCTCGGACAGGGGACCTACGAGCAGTACTTC. Translation: CASSFKIVLGQGTYEQYF.

V gene TRBV19 combines with J gene TRBJ2-7; weak D call: TRBD2 (6 bases). The germline V gene has CDR1 LNHDA and CDR2 SQIVND (reference sequence). V was clipped by 7 bases and J by 3 bases, with 16 bases between them. The CDR3 covers 14 residues. DNA of the CDR3: TGTGCCAGTAACAGTCCGGGGACTGACTACGAGCAGTACTTC. Protein sequence: CASNSPGTDYEQYF.

V is TRBV5-1 and J is TRBJ2-5; 12 nucleotides agree with TRBD2. Germline CDR1 and CDR2: SGHRS and YFSETQ. The CDR3 length is 17 residues. After removal of 0 bases from V and 5 bases from J, the junction contained 8 bases not matched to a gene. As DNA, the CDR3 is TGCGCCAGCAGCTTGGGCGGACTAGCGGGGCTTAAGGAGACCCAGTACTTC. Protein sequence: CASSLGGLAGLKETQYF.

This chain uses TRBV3-1 with TRBJ1-6; 9 bases match TRBD1. The CDR3 runs to 16 residues. J gave up 7 bases and V 2 bases, and 6 bases lay outside the gene matches. Germline CDR1 LGHDT, CDR2 YNNKEL (reference sequence). This CDR3 is CASSQKTGGGNSPLHF. As DNA, the CDR3 is TGTGCCAGCAGCCAAAAGACAGGGGGAGGCAATTCACCCCTCCACTTT.

V and J are TRBV6-5 and TRBJ2-3; D is uncertain. CDR1 MNHEY and CDR2 SVGAGI come from the germline V gene. V was cut by 2 bases and J by 0 bases, with 18 bases left in between. This CDR3 region has 18 residues. The CDR3 here is CASSYPPETLSSTDTQYF. For the CDR3, the DNA is TGTGCCAGCAGTTACCCCCCTGAGACCCTTTCTAGCACAGATACGCAGTATTTT.

The chain uses TRBV5-1 and TRBJ1-3, with 8 bases aligning to TRBD1. Germline CDR1 SGHRS, CDR2 YFSETQ. Trimming at V came to 0 bases and at J to 0 bases, leaving 2 bases not matched to a gene. The CDR3 spans 16 residues. DNA of the CDR3: TGCGCCAGCAGCTTGGCAGGACAGGGCTCTGGAAACACCATATATTTT. Amino acids: CASSLAGQGSGNTIYF.